This T cell receptor beta chain was retrieved from a study of T cells after yellow fever vaccination. The V segment lost 5 bases and the J segment 8 bases; nucleotides outside the gene matches: 9. This CDR3 comprises 15 residues. Germline V gene sequence: CDR1 SGHNT, CDR2 YENEEA. TCRdb re-analysed the 5' RACE reads in MiXCR, keeping a single row per CDR3 protein. Found here are just under 600,000 distinct CDR3 sequences, approximately 12% of them singletons; the top ten hold over 11%. Here the sequenced sample was PBMCs, taken on the day of the yellow fever booster vaccination. The origin of this receptor is a man aged 30 to 45 who received the YFV17D yellow fever vaccine. J is TRBJ2-1 and V is TRBV11-3, with TRBD1 matching over 10 bases. The CDR3, as DNA: TGTGCCAGCAGCCCACCGGGACAGGGGTTCCATGAGCAGTTCTTC. Amino acids: CASSPPGQGFHEQFF.